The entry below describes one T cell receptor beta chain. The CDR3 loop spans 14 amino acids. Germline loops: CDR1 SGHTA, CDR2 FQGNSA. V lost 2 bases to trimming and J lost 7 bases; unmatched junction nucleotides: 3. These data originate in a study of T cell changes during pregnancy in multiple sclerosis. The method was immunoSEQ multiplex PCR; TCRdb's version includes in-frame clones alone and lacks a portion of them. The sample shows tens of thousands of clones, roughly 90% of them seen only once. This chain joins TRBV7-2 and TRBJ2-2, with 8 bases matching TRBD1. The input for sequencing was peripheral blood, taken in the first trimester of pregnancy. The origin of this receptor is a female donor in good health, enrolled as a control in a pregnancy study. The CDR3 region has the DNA TGTGCCAGCAGCTTACAGGGGGCCTTCGGGGAGCTGTTTTTT. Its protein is CASSLQGAFGELFF.